These 8 T cell receptor beta chains were all obtained from the same sample, sequenced in a study of Ad26.COV2.S vaccination and SARS-CoV-2 variants. Treatment in this sample: 19 received Ad26.COV2.S at low or high dose, single or two shots; 5 received placebo; per-sample allocation not given. On day 63 after the first injection, vaccine and placebo recipients gave samples. TCRdb's copy holds only in-frame clones and misses some; the assay was immunoSEQ multiplex PCR. The sample has just under 250,000 clones, 88% seen once. This material consisted of peripheral blood, taken in a trial of Ad26.COV2.S vaccine versus placebo. These receptors all come from a person between 18 and 60 years old who received the Ad26.COV2.S COVID-19 vaccine or a placebo.

The chain joins TRBV11-3 to TRBJ2-2; 7 bases are a match to TRBD2. CDR1 is SGHNT, CDR2 YENEEA, per germline. Trimming took 5 bases from V and 4 from J; bases not matched to a gene: 10. The CDR3 is 16 amino acids. CDR3 region: CASSRGGSLGTGELFF. CDR3 DNA: TGTGCCAGCAGCCGGGGCGGGAGTTTAGGCACCGGGGAGCTGTTTTTT.

The genes are TRBV10-3 and TRBJ2-7; D uncertain. The CDR3 extends over 12 amino acids. Germline CDR1 ENHRY, CDR2 SYGVKD. V was clipped by 0 bases and J by 3 bases, with 3 bases between them. In DNA, the CDR3 is TGTGCCATCAGTGAGTCTGGCTACGAGCAGTACTTC. Translation: CAISESGYEQYF.

V and J are TRBV28 and TRBJ2-5; the D gene could be TRBD1 or TRBD2 (6 bases each). Germline CDR1 and CDR2: MDHEN and SYDVKM. V was cut by 8 bases and J by 5 bases, with 18 bases left in between. The CDR3 covers 14 residues. CDR3 in DNA: TGTGCCAGCGGGGGACTCCTTAGGGGGGAGACCCAGTACTTC. Protein product: CASGGLLRGETQYF.

V and J are TRBV3-1 (or the pseudogene TRBV3-2) and TRBJ1-6, with 10 bases that match TRBD1. The CDR3 covers 16 residues. In germline, CDR1 is LGHDT, CDR2 YNNKEL (reference sequence). The V segment lost 2 bases and the J segment 7 bases; nucleotides outside the gene matches: 5. CDR3 loop: CASSQWPGQGNSPLHF. In DNA form, the CDR3 reads TGTGCCAGCAGCCAATGGCCGGGACAGGGGAATTCACCCCTCCACTTT.

The gene calls are TRBV10-2 and TRBJ1-2, with unresolved D. The CDR3 extends over 13 amino acids. The germline V gene encodes CDR1 WSHSY and CDR2 SAAADI. V lost 4 bases and J 7 bases, leaving 13 bases between the germline ends. CDR3 nucleotide sequence: TGCGCCAGCAGTGTGGGTCAGGAGGGTGGCTACACCTTC. Translated: CASSVGQEGGYTF.

The chain recombines TRBV10-3 with TRBJ2-3; D ambiguous. The germline V and J ends were trimmed by 6 bases and 10 bases, with 14 bases remaining between them. The CDR3 length is 12 residues. The germline V gene encodes CDR1 ENHRY and CDR2 SYGVKD. The CDR3: CAISLDGESQYF. CDR3 nucleotides: TGTGCCATCAGCCTAGATGGCGAGTCGCAGTATTTT.

This chain links TRBV29-1 with TRBJ2-7, with TRBD1 matching over 7 bases. Per germline, CDR1 SQVTM and CDR2 ANQGSEA. The CDR3 is 11 residues long. Losses at the gene ends were 6 bases for V and 5 bases for J; bases not matched to a gene: 4. The CDR3 protein is CSVSTGNEQYF. The CDR3 DNA is TGCAGCGTCTCGACAGGGAACGAGCAGTACTTC.

This clone came up a few times. This chain links TRBV4-3 with TRBJ1-1, with D possibly matching TRBD1 (5 bases). The germline gives CDR1 LGHNA, CDR2 YSLEER. This CDR3 has 13 residues. V lost 4 bases and J lost 4, with 10 bases in between. The CDR3 here is CASSLVQGTEAFF. CDR3 in DNA: TGCGCCAGCAGCCTAGTGCAGGGCACTGAAGCTTTCTTT.